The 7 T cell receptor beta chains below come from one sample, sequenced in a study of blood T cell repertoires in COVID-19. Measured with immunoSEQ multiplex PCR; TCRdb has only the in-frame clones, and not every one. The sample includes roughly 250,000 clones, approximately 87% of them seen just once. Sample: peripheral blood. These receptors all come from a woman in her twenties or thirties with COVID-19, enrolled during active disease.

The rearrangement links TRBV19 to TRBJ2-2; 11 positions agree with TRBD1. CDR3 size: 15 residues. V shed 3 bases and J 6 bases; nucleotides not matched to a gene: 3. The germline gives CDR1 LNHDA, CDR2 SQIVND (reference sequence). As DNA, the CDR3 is TGTGCCAGTAGTATGCCGGGACAGGGGGCCGGGGAGCTGTTTTTT. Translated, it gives CASSMPGQGAGELFF.

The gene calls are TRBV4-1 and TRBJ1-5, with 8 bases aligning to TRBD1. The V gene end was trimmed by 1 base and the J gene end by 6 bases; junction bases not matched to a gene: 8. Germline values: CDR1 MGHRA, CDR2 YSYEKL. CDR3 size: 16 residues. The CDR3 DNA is TGCGCCAGCAGCCAAGTATCCAGGGGGCTGGCTCAGCCCCAGCATTTT. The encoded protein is CASSQVSRGLAQPQHF.

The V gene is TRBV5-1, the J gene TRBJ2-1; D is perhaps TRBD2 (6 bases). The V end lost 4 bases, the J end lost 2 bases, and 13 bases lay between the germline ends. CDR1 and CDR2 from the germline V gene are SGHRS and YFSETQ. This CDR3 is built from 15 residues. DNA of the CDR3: TGCGCCAGCAGCCGGGACTGGGGGGCCTACAATGAGCAGTTCTTC. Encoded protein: CASSRDWGAYNEQFF. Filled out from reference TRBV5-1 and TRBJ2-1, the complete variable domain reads KAGVTQTPRYLIKTRGQQVTLSCSPISGHRSVSWYQQTPGQGLQFLFEYFSETQRNKGNFPGRFSGRQFSNSRSEMNVSTLELGDSALYLCASSRDWGAYNEQFFGPGTRLTVL.

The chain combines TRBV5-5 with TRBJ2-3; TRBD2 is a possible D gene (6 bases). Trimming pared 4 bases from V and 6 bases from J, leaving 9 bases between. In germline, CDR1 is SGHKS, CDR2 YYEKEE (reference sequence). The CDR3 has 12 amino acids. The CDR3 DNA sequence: TGTGCCAGCAGCGATGCGGGGGATACGCAGTATTTT. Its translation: CASSDAGDTQYF.

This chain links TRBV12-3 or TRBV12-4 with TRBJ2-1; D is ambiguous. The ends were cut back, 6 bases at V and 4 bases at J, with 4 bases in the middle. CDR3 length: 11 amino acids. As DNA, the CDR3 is TGTGCCAGCAGGAGATACAATGAGCAGTTCTTC. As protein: CASRRYNEQFF.

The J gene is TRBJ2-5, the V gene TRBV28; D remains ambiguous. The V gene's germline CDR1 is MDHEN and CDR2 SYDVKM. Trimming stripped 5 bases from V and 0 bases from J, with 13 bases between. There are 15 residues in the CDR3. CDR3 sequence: CASSLIDGYQETQYF. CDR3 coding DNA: TGTGCCAGCAGTCTCATAGACGGGTACCAAGAGACCCAGTACTTC.

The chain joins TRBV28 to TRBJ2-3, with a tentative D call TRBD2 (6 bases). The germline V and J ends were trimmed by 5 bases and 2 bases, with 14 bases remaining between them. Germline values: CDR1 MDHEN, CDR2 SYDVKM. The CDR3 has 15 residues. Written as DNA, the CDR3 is TGTGCCAGCAGTCCCGGGACTGGCCACACAGATACGCAGTATTTT. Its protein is CASSPGTGHTDTQYF.